This T cell receptor beta chain was captured in a study of vaccination effects on CD4 cells after COVID-19. Broader study findings: Few convalescent patients were included, and no early post-infection timepoints were sampled. Only 1 of 255 vaccine-induced clones from healthy vaccinees cross-reacted with common cold coronaviruses. Infection- and vaccine-induced clones contracted markedly late after vaccination.

Method: immunoSEQ multiplex PCR; TCRdb's copy keeps in-frame clones and lacks some. The sample records approximately 30,000 clones, 83% being singletons. V lost 5 bases to trimming and J lost 5 bases, with 11 bases between them. CDR1 and CDR2 (germline): LGHNT, FRNRAP. The CDR3 has 13 residues. ViraFEST expansion of antigen-specific CD4+ T cells with viral peptide pools preceded sequencing. Culture lasted roughly 9 days before CD4+ T cell isolation. Everyone in the study got two shots of either the BNT162b2 or mRNA-1273 vaccine. Recipients of the vaccine had no prior SARS-CoV-2 infection and negative nucleocapsid antibodies. About this clone itself: What it binds is unknown.

The sequences come from CD4+ T cells from PBMCs cultured with HCoV-NL63 spike peptides, collected after COVID-19 vaccination. The chain carries TRBV12-5 and TRBJ2-3; no firm D call. This sequence was found in a human donor who received a COVID-19 vaccine. Some clones in this sample may be carry-over from other donors' samples. CDR3 sequence (DNA): TGTGCTAGTGGTCCTCAGGTCGTAGATACGCAGTATTTT. Encoded protein: CASGPQVVDTQYF.